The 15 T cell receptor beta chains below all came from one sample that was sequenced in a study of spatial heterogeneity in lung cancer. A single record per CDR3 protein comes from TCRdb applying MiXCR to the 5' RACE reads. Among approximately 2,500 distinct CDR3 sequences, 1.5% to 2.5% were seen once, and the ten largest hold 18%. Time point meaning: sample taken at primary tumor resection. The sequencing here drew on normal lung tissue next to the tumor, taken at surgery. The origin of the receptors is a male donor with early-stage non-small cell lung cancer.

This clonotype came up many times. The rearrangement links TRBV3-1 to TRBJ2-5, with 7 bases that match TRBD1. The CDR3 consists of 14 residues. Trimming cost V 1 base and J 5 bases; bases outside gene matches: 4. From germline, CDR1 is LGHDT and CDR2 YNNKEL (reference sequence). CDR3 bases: TGTGCCAGCAGCCAAGGACAGGGCACCGAGACCCAGTACTTC. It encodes CASSQGQGTETQYF.

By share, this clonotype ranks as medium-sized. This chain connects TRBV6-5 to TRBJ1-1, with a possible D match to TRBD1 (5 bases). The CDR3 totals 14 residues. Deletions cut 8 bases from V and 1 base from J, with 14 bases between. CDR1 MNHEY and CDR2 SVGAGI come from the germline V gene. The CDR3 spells CASSSGGRNTEAFF. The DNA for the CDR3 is TGTGCCAGCTCTTCGGGGGGAAGGAACACTGAAGCTTTCTTT.

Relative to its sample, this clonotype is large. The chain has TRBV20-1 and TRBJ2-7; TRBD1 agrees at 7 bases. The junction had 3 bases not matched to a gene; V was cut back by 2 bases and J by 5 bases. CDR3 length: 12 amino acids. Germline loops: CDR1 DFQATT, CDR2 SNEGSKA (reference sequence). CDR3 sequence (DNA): TGCAGTGCTAGAAACACAGGGGACGAGCAGTACTTC. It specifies CSARNTGDEQYF.

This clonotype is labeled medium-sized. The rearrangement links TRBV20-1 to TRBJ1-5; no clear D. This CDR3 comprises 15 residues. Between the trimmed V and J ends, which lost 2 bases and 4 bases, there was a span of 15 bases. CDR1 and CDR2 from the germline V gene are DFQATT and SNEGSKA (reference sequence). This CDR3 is CSARSPRGANQPQHF. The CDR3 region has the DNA TGCAGTGCTAGATCCCCTCGGGGAGCAAATCAGCCCCAGCATTTT.

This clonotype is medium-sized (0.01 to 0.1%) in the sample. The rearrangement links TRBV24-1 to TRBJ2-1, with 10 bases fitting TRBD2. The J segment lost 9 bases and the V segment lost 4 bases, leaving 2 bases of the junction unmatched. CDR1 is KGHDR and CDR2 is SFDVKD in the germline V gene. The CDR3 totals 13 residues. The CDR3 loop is CATSERTSGEQFF. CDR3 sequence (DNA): TGTGCCACCAGTGAAAGGACTAGCGGTGAGCAGTTCTTC.

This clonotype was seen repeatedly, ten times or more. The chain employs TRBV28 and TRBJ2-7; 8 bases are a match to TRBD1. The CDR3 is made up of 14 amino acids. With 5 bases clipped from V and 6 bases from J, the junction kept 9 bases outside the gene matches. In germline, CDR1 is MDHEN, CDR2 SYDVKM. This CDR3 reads CASSPRTGWSEQYF. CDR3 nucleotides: TGTGCCAGCAGTCCAAGGACAGGGTGGAGCGAGCAGTACTTC.

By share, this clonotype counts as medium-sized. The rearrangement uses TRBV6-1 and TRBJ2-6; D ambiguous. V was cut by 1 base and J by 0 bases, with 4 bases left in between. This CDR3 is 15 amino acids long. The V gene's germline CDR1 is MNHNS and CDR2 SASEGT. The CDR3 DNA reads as TGTGCCAGCAGTGAAGACAGCTCTGGGGCCAACGTCCTGACTTTC. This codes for CASSEDSSGANVLTF.

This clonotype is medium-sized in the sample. CDR3 region: CASSLVGGHNNEQFF. In nucleotides, the CDR3 is TGTGCCAGCAGCTTAGTGGGGGGGCACAACAATGAGCAGTTCTTC. The chain recombines TRBV11-2 with TRBJ2-1, with TRBD2 as a possible D gene (7 bases). With 1 base removed from V and 5 bases from J, the gap between germline ends came to 12 bases. CDR1 SGHAT and CDR2 FQNNGV come from the germline V gene. The CDR3 extends over 15 amino acids. Supplemented by reference TRBV11-2 and TRBJ2-1, the full variable domain reads EAGVAQSPRYKIIEKRQSVAFWCNPISGHATLYWYQQILGQGPKLLIQFQNNGVVDDSQLPKDRFSAERLKGVDSTLKIQPAKLEDSAVYLCASSLVGGHNNEQFFGPGTRLTVL.

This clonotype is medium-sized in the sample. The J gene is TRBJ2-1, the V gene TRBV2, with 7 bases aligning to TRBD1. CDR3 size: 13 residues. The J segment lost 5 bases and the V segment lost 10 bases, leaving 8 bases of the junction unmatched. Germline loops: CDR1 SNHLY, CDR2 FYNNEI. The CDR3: CATQGVGDNEQFF. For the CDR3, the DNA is TGTGCCACCCAGGGGGTTGGGGACAATGAGCAGTTCTTC.

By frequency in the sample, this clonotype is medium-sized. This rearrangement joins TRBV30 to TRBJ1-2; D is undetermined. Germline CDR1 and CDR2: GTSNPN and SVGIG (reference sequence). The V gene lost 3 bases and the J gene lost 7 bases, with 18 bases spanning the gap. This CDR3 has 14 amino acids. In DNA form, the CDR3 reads TGTGCCTGGAGCGGTACCTCGGAAGTGGTTGGCTACACCTTC. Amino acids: CAWSGTSEVVGYTF. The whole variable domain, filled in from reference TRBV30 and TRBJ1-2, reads SQTIHQWPATLVQPVGSPLSLECTVEGTSNPNLYWYRQAAGRGLQLLFYSVGIGQISSEVPQNLSASRPQDRQFILSSKKLLLSDSGFYLCAWSGTSEVVGYTFGSGTRLTVV.

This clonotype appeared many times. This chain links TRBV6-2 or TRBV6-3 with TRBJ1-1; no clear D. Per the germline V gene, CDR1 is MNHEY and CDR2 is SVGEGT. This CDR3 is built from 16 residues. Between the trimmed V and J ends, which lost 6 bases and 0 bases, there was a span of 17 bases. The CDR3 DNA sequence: TGTGCCAGCAGCCCGAGTTGGCCCAACATGAACACTGAAGCTTTCTTT. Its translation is CASSPSWPNMNTEAFF.

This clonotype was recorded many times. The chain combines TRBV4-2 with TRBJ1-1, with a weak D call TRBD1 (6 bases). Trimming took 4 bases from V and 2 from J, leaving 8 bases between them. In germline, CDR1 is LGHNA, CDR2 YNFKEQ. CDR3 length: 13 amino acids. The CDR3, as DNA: TGTGCCAGCAGCCGGACAGTAAACACTGAAGCTTTCTTT. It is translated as CASSRTVNTEAFF.

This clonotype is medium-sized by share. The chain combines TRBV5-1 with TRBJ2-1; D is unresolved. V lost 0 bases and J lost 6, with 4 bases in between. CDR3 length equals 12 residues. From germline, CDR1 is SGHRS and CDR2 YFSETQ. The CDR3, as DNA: TGCGCCAGCAGCTTGGCCGCCAATGAGCAGTTCTTC. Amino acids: CASSLAANEQFF.

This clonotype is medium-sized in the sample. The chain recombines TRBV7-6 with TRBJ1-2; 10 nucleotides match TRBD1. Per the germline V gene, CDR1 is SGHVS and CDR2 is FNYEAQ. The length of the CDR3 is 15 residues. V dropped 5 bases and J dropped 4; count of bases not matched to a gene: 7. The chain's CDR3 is CASSAGTGDPYGYTF. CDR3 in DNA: TGTGCCAGCAGCGCCGGGACAGGGGATCCCTATGGCTACACCTTC.

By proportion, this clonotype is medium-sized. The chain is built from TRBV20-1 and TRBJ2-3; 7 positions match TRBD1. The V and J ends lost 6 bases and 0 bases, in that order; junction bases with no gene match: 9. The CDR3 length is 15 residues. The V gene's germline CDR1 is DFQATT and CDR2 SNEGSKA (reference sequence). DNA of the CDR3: TGCAGTGCCCTCAGTCCGGGACAGAGCACAGATACGCAGTATTTT. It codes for CSALSPGQSTDTQYF.